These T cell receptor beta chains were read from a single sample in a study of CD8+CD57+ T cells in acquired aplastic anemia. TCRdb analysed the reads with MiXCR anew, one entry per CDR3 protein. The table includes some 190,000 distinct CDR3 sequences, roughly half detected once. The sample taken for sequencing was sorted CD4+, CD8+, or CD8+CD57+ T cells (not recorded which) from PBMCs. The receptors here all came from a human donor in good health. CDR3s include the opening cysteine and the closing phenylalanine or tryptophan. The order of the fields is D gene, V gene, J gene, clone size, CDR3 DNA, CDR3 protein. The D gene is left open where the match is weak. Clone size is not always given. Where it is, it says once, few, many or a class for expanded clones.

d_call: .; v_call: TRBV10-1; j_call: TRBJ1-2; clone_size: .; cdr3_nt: TGCGCCAGCAGCTTGGGGCGGGCAGGGAATAACTATGGCTACACCTTC; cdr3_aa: CASSLGRAGNNYGYTF
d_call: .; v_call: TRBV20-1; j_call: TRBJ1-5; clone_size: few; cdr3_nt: TGCAGTGCTAGTAGGCGGCTTAGCAATCAGCCCCAGCATTTT; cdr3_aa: CSASRRLSNQPQHF
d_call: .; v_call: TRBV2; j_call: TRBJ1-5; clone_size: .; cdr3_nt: TGTGCCAGCAGTTCGGGACATAGCAATCAGCCCCAGCATTTT; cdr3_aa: CASSSGHSNQPQHF
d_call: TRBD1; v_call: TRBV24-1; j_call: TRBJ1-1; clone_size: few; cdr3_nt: TGTGCCACCAGGACGACAGGGCCGAGCACTGAAGCTTTCTTT; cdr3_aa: CATRTTGPSTEAFF
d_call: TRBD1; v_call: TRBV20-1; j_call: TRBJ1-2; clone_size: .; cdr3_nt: TGCAGTGCTGGGAATGGACAGGGCGGCTATGGCTACACCTTC; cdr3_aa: CSAGNGQGGYGYTF
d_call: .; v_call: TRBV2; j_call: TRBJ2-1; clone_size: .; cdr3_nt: TGCGCCAGCATGATAGGAGAACACAGTGAGCAGTTCTTC; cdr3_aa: CASMIGEHSEQFF
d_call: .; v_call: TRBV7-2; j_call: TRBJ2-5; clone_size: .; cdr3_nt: TGTGCCAGCGCTCAACAGGGGACCCAGTACTTC; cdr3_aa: CASAQQGTQYF
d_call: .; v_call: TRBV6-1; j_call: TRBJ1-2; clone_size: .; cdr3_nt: TGTGCCAGCAGTGAGTCCCCGAGGGACTATGGCTACACCTTC; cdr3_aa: CASSESPRDYGYTF
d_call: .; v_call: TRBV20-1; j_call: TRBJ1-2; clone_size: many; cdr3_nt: TGCAGTGCCGCCACGCTGGGAGTAGGTGGCTACACCTTC; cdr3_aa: CSAATLGVGGYTF
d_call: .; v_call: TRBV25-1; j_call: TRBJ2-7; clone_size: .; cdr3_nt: TGTGCCAGCAGTCCCTCGGACTGGGCCGCATACGAGCAGTACTTC; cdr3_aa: CASSPSDWAAYEQYF
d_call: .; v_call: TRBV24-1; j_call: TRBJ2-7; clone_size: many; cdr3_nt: TGTGCCACCAGTCTTGCGGGACAGCTAAATTACGAGCAGTACTTC; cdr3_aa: CATSLAGQLNYEQYF
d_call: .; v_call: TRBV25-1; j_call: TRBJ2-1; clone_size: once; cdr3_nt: TGTGCCAGCAGTGGGGGGGATGAGCAGTTCTTC; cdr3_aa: CASSGGDEQFF
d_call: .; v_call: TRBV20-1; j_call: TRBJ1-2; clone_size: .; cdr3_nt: TGCAGTGCTAGAGCCGGGCTTAACTGTGGCTACACCTTC; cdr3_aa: CSARAGLNCGYTF
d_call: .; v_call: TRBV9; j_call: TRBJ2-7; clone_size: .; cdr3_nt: TGTGCCAGCAGCGTCGACACCGAGCAGTACTTC; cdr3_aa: CASSVDTEQYF
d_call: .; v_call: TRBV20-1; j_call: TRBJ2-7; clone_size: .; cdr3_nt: TGCAGTGCAGGGGAGGCCTACGAGCAGTACTTC; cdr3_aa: CSAGEAYEQYF
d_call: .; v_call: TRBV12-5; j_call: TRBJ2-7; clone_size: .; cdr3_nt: TGTGCTAGTTTGGGAAACTCCTACGAGCAGTACTTC; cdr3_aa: CASLGNSYEQYF
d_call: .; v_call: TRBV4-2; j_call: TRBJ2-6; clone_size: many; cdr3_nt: TGTGCCAGCAGCCCCAGGGCGCGCTCTGGGGCCAACGTCCTGACTTTC; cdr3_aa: CASSPRARSGANVLTF
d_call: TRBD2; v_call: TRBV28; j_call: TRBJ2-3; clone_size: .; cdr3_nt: TGTGCCAGCAGTTCCCGAGGGGCGGGAGGGTCTTCCAACACAGATACGCAGTATTTT; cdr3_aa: CASSSRGAGGSSNTDTQYF
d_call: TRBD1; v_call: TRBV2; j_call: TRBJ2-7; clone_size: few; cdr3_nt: TGTGCCAGCTCACCCCGACAGGGGGGTACCTACGAGCAGTACTTC; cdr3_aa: CASSPRQGGTYEQYF
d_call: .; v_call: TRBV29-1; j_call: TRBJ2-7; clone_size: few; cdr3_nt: TGCAGCGTCGTCACAGGGATACCCTCCTACGAGCAGTACTTC; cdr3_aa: CSVVTGIPSYEQYF
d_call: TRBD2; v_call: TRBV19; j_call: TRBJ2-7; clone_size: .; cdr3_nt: TGTGCCAGTAGTTCCTGGACTAGCTTCGAGCAGTACTTC; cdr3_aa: CASSSWTSFEQYF
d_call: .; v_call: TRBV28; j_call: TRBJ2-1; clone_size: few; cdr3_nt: TGTGCCAGCAGTTTAACCCTCCTAGCGAGGACCTACAATGAGCAGTTCTTC; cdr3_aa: CASSLTLLARTYNEQFF
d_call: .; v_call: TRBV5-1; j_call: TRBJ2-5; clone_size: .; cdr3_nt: TGCGCCAGCAGCTGGCAGGGCGGGTTTGAGGAGACCCAGTACTTC; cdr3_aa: CASSWQGGFEETQYF
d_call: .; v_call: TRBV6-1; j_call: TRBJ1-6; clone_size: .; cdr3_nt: TGTGCCAGCTGCAGGGGACTACCCGATGCACCCCTCCACTTT; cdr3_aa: CASCRGLPDAPLHF
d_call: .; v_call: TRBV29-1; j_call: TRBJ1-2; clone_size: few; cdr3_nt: TGCAGCGTTGAAGTAAGCAGGGGCCATGGCTACACCTTC; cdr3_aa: CSVEVSRGHGYTF
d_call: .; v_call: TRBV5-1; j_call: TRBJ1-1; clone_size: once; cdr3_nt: TGCGCCAGCAGCCCCGATGTGGGGGTGAACACTGAAGCTTTCTTT; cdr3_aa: CASSPDVGVNTEAFF
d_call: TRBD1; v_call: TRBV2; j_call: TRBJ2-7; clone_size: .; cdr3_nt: TGTGCCAGCGCCGACAGGGGTCACTCCTACGAGCAGTACTTC; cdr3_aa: CASADRGHSYEQYF
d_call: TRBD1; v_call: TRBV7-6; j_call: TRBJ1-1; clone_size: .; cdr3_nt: TGTGCCAGCAGCGCGGACAGGGGGATTACTGAAGCTTTCTTT; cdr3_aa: CASSADRGITEAFF
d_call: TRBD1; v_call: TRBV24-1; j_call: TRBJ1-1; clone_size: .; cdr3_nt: TGTGCCACCAGTGACCCGACAGGGTCGAACACTGAAGCTTTCTTT; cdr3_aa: CATSDPTGSNTEAFF
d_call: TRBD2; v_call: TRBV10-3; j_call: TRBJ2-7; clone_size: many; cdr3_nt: TGTGCCATCAGCGGAATTCGGGGGGACTCCTACGAGCAGTACTTC; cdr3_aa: CAISGIRGDSYEQYF
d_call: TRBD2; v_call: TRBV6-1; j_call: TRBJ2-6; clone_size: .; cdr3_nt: TGTGCCAGCAGTGGGACTAGCGGGAGCACTGGGGCCAACGTCCTGACTTTC; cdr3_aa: CASSGTSGSTGANVLTF
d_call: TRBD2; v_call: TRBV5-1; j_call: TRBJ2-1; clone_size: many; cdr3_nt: TGCGCCAGCGAACCAACTAGCGGGGCCTGGAATGAGCAGTTCTTC; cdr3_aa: CASEPTSGAWNEQFF
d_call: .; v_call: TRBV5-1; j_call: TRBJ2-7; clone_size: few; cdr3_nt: TGCGCCAGCAGCTTTCGCCGGGACTCAACCTACAGGCAGTACTTC; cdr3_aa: CASSFRRDSTYRQYF
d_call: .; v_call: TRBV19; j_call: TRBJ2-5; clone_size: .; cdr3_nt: TGTGCCAGTAGTATTGACCCCACGGTGACCCAGTACTTC; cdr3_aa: CASSIDPTVTQYF
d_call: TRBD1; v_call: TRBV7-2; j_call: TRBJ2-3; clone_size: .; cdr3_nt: TGTGCCAGCATTGGACAGGCTTCAGATACGCAGTATTTT; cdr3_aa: CASIGQASDTQYF